Reported below is one T cell receptor beta chain. This receptor's antigen is unknown. No base quality values were provided; no much bigger clone lies one nucleotide off. This sample is drawn from a study of T cell responses to AZD1222 COVID-19 vaccine (dated by TCRdb to about 2021). The study in broad terms: A total of around 240 trial participants underwent TCR sequencing, of whom some 210 received two doses of AZD1222 and some 26 received two doses of the MenACWY control vaccine. Trial participants were enrolled into age subgroups of 18-55, 56-69 and 70-plus years, which contained about 150, 28 and 57 TCR-sequenced participants, respectively.

What the time point label conveys for this sample: about 28 days (+/-7) after the second vaccine dose. AZD1222 recipients given second doses at about 4 weeks or at about 12 weeks were pooled, since spike-specific TCR depth and breadth were not found to differ between the two schedules. Vaccinee samples were obtained from the UK trials COV001 and COV002, which included a single-blind randomized controlled phase 2/3 trial of AZD1222 (ChAdOx1 nCoV-19) in healthy adults. Trial participant PBMC samples were collected at day 0 and day 28 after the second dose for TCRbeta chain sequencing. The CDR3 regions of human TCRbeta chains were subjected to immunosequencing. In the source study's methods: Repertoire TCRs were checked for matches against a reference library of SARS-CoV-2-specific TCRs that had been generated using the MIRA antigen-specificity platform. Breadth meant the fraction of unique TCRs that were SARS-CoV-2-associated, whereas depth meant the fraction of total T cells that were SARS-CoV-2-associated. Using the MIRA data, each spike-specific TCR was assigned both to the spike region to which the TCR was reactive and to a CD4 or CD8 class. Log10-transformed breadth and depth values were compared by one-way ANOVA with Sidak's multiple comparisons tests. TCRdb's version of the immuneACCESS table is confined to in-frame rearrangements and falls short of the full clone set. An unresolved V gene accounts for under half of the shortfall where checked; the remainder is of unknown origin. The V and J calls and clone size come from that table; D and trimming were worked out from the DNA. Across this sample there are fewer than 130,000 clones, with roughly nine tenths seen only once. The ten largest clones capture roughly 2.5% of the sample.

Spanning cysteine to phenylalanine, the CDR3 consists of 12 amino acids. Only CDR3 DNA is held: 36 bases, read in frame from base 1. CDR1 and CDR2, per the germline V gene, are MDHEN and SYDVKM. Deletion took 2 bases off V and 7 bases off J, with a span of 5 bases between the germline ends. Results the study describes overall, beyond this receptor: Nearly half of unique spike-specific TCRs reportedly recognized epitopes outside regions mutated in the B.1.351 and B.1.1.7 variants. Conclusions about previously exposed vaccinees were limited because only six AZD1222 recipients were SARS-CoV-2 seropositive at baseline. A significant rise in spike-specific TCR breadth and depth was observed after two AZD1222 doses relative to day 0 and relative to MenACWY recipients. In the small 56-69-year group, the increase in depth fell short of significance, most likely because of low power. Because no samples from the day 14 peak response were available, repertoires could be characterized only after the peak T cell response. Participants were mostly white British and included more females than males, and it was suggested by the authors that clonal diversity may have been underestimated. CD4 TCRs associated with the vaccine covered the entire spike protein, and the dominant responses were in regions 160-218 and 743-854.

This receptor was taken from an adult who received the AZD1222 COVID-19 vaccine. The V gene is TRBV28 and the J gene is TRBJ1-4; no D gene can be assigned with confidence. The sequences come from peripheral blood, collected 28 days after the second AZD1222 dose. In nucleotide form, the sequence is TGTGCCAGCAGTTTACAGCCTGAAAAACTGTTTTTT. This translates into CASSLQPEKLFF.